The present entry profiles one TCR beta chain with its context. Its binding antigen is unknown. It has no much larger one-base neighbor in the sample; base qualities were not kept. The immunoSEQ Assay, a bias-controlled multiplex PCR, was used to amplify TCRbeta CDR3 regions from genomic DNA. The authors' pipeline ran thus. Nucleated cell counts per sample were estimated from amplification of reference gene primers within the assay. Sequence reads were collapsed and filtered to measure the absolute abundance of every unique TCRbeta CDR3 rearrangement. For each sample, productive Simpson clonality was calculated as the square root of Simpson's diversity index over productive rearrangements. TCRdb stores this immuneACCESS table with in-frame sequences only. Part of the clones is absent; in the studies checked, under half of the shortfall reflects unresolved V genes, and no reason is known for the rest. V, J and clone size were drawn from that table, and D and trimming were deduced from the DNA. For this sample the table gives about 150,000 clones, of which around 85% were detected only once. In total, the top ten clones hold about 2.4% of the sample.

The data stem from a study of blood T cell repertoires in COVID-19 (dated by TCRdb to the early 2020s). With respect to the entire study: Samples covering the acute and convalescent phases of COVID-19 were provided by collaborators in the United States, Italy and Spain. The prospective study material was composed of cDNA or gDNA derived from T cells, B-cell-depleted T cells, or PBMCs. Deeply sampled blood TCRbeta repertoires from subjects exposed to, actively infected with, or recovered from COVID-19 were included in the dataset. The repertoires were made available in a free public database intended to serve as a resource for research on the immune response to SARS-CoV-2. Samples came from the ongoing ImmuneRACE study (first 160 participants) plus 1,254 subjects from 6 global collaborators. The sample metadata nearly always contained a de-identified subject ID, COVID-19 status, age in years and sex. Where HLA class I and class II types were available, the types were taken from metadata supplied by the sample provider, not from assay-based typing. The paper's findings and limits, for the study overall: The quantity of clinical and demographic metadata differed by source and by participant and was supplied without curation.

Collaborating institutions collected whole blood in K2EDTA tubes following their own protocols. For TCRbeta analysis, collaborators shipped samples as frozen whole blood, isolated PBMCs, or DNA extracted from either of those sample types. CDR1 and CDR2 (SGDLS, YYNGEE) derive from the germline V gene. V sheds 4 bases and J sheds 3 bases, leaving 14 bases between their ends. The CDR3 numbers 16 residues from cysteine through phenylalanine. The read is trimmed to its CDR3 DNA, 48 bases read in frame from base 1. The TCR was taken from a woman aged 65 to 85 with acute or convalescent COVID-19. Material: peripheral blood. The chain is assembled from TRBV9 and TRBJ2-6, with the D gene too uncertain to name. The DNA sequence follows: TGTGCCAGCAGCCTCCTCTCGACGGGTGGGGCCAACGTCCTGACTTTC. The encoded protein is CASSLLSTGGANVLTF.